The 6 T cell receptor beta chains presented below share a single source sample, sequenced in a study of blood T cell repertoires in COVID-19. Using immunoSEQ multiplex PCR, the repertoire was profiled, and TCRdb retains in-frame clones only, with some absent. This table holds about 180,000 clones, about 88% found once. The source material was PBMCs or T cells enriched from blood (not recorded which). The source is a human donor with acute COVID-19. The donor label of this sample is uncertain.

The V gene is TRBV30, the J gene TRBJ2-7; weak D call: TRBD1 (6 bases). Germline values: CDR1 GTSNPN, CDR2 SVGIG (reference sequence). Trimming cost V 0 bases and J 5 bases, with 23 bases left between them. The CDR3 totals 17 residues. DNA for the CDR3: TGTGCCTGGAGTGTCCCTCTAACAGGGAGAGCGGTCCACGAGCAGTACTTC. This gives the protein CAWSVPLTGRAVHEQYF.

This chain links TRBV2 with TRBJ1-3; 7 nucleotides align to TRBD1. Trimming cost V 6 bases and J 2 bases; bases outside gene matches: 4. CDR1 is SNHLY, CDR2 FYNNEI, per germline. The CDR3 runs 14 residues. CDR3 sequence (DNA): TGTGCCAGCAGGACAGGGTTCACTGGAAACACCATATATTTT. As protein: CASRTGFTGNTIYF. The complete variable domain, with remaining parts taken from reference TRBV2 and TRBJ1-3, reads EPEVTQTPSHQVTQMGQEVILRCVPISNHLYFYWYRQILGQKVEFLVSFYNNEISEKSEIFDDQFSVERPDGSNFTLKIRSTKLEDSAMYFCASRTGFTGNTIYFGEGSWLTVV.

V gene TRBV12-3 or TRBV12-4 combines with J gene TRBJ1-2; TRBD1 agrees at 7 bases. Unmatched junction bases numbered 3, after V lost 7 bases and J lost 1 base. This CDR3 is 13 amino acids long. CDR3 region: CASKGTDNYGYTF. DNA for the CDR3: TGTGCCAGCAAAGGGACAGATAACTATGGCTACACCTTC.

CDR3 loop: CASSLTGLQNHEQYF. CDR3 bases: TGTGCCAGCAGCTTGACAGGGTTGCAAAACCACGAGCAGTACTTC. The chain joins TRBV7-3 to TRBJ2-7; 7 bases align to TRBD1. This CDR3 comprises 15 residues. The ends lost 3 bases at V and 5 bases at J; junction bases unmatched: 10. Germline V gene sequence: CDR1 SGHTA, CDR2 FQGTGA.

J is TRBJ1-1 and V is TRBV14; D is uncertain. The CDR3 totals 13 residues. Trimming shortened V by 5 bases and J by 1 base, and 8 bases separated the two germline ends. Germline-derived CDR1 and CDR2 are SGHDN and FVKESK. The CDR3 DNA sequence: TGTGCCAGCAGCTGGGAGAGGAACACTGAAGCTTTCTTT. Protein sequence: CASSWERNTEAFF.

With regard to this clone: A much bigger clone sits one base away, suggesting this may be a read error. The chain carries TRBV24-1 and TRBJ2-7; 7 nucleotides align to TRBD1. V trimming: 5 bases; J trimming: 4 bases; junction bases outside the gene matches: 13. Germline CDR1 and CDR2: KGHDR and SFDVKD. CDR3 length: 16 amino acids. The CDR3 reads CATSGNSEGAAYEQYF. The CDR3, as DNA: TGTGCCACCAGTGGTAATAGCGAGGGGGCCGCGTACGAGCAGTACTTC.